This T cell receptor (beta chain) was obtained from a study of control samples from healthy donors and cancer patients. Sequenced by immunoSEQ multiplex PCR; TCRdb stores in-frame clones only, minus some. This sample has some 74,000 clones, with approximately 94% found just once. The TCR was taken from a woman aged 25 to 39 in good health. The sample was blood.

In DNA, the CDR3 is TGCACCAGCAGACCCCCCATGTTTGGCGGGGGGGTCTGGGGCAAAAACATTCAGTACTTC. Its protein is CTSRPPMFGGGVWGKNIQYF. This sequence joins TRBV1 and TRBJ2-4; the table names TRBD2, a call not compared with the DNA. TRBV1 is annotated as a pseudogene. The length of the CDR3 is 20 residues.